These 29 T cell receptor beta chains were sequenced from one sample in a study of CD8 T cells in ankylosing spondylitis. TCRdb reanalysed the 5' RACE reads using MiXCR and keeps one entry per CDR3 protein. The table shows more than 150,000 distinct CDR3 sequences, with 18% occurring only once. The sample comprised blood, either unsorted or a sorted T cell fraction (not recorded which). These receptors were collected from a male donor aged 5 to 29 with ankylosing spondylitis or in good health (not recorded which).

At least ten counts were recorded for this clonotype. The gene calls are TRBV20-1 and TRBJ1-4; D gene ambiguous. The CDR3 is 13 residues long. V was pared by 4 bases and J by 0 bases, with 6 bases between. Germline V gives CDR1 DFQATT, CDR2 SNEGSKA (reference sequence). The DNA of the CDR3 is TGCAGTGCTACGGTTGCAACTAATGAAAAACTGTTTTTT. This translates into CSATVATNEKLFF.

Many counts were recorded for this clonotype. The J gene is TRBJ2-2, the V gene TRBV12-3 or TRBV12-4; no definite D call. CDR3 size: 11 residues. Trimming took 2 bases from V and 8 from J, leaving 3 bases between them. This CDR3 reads CASSLRGELFF. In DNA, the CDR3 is TGTGCCAGCAGTTTACGAGGGGAGCTGTTTTTT.

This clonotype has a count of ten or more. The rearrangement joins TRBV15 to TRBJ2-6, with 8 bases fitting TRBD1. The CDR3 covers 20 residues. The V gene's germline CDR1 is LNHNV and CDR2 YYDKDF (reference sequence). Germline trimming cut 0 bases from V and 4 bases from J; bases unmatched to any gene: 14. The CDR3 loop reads CATSRDRWTGPSRGANVLTF. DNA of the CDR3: TGTGCCACCAGCAGAGATCGGTGGACAGGGCCGAGTCGGGGGGCCAACGTCCTGACTTTC.

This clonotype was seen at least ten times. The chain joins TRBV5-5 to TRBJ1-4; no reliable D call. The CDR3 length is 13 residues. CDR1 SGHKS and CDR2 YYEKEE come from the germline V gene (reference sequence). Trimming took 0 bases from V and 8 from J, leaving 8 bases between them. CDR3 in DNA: TGTGCCAGCAGCTTGGCCCCTCCAGAAAAACTGTTTTTT. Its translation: CASSLAPPEKLFF.

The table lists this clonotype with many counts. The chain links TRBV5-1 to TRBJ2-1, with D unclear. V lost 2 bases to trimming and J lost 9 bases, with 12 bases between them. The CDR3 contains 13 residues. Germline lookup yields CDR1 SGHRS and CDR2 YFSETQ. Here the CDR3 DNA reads TGCGCCAGCAGCTTCCCTACTTCGGGTGAGCAGTTCTTC. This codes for CASSFPTSGEQFF.

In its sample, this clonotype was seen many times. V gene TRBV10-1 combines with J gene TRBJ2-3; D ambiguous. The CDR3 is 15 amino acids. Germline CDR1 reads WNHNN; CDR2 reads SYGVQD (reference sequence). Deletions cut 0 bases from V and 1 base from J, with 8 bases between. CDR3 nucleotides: TGCGCCAGCAGTGAGTCAAGGCATCGCACAGATACGCAGTATTTT. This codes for CASSESRHRTDTQYF.

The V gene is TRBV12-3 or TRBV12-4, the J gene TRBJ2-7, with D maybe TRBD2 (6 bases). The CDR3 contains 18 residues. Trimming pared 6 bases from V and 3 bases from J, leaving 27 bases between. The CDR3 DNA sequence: TGTGCCAGCAGCCTGCCTCGTAGACCGGGACTGGAGGGCTACGAGCAGTACGTC. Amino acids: CASSLPRRPGLEGYEQYV.

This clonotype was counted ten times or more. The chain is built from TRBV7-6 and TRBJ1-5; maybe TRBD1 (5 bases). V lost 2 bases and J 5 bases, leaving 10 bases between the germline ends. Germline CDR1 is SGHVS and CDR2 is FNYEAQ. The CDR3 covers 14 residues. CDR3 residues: CASSLQGSYQPQHF. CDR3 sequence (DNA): TGTGCCAGCAGCTTACAGGGCAGCTATCAGCCCCAGCATTTT.

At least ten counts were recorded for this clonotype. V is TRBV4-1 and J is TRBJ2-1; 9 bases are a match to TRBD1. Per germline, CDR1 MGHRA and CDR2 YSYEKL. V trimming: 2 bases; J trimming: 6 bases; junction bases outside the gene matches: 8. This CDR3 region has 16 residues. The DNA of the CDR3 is TGCGCCAGCAGCCAAAAGGGGGACAGGGATGTCAATGAGCAGTTCTTC. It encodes CASSQKGDRDVNEQFF.

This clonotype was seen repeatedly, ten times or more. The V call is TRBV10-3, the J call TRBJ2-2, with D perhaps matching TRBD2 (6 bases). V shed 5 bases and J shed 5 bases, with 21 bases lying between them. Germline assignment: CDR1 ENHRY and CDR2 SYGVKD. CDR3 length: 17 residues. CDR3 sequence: CAISKSGLDSTTGELFF. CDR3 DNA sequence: TGTGCCATCAGTAAAAGCGGGTTAGATTCAACAACCGGGGAGCTGTTTTTT.

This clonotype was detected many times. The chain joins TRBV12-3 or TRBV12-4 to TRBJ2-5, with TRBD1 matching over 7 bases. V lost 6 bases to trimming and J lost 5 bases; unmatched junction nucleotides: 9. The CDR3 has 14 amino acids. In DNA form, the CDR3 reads TGTGCCAGCAGCCTCCGACAGGGTGGCGAGACCCAGTACTTC. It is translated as CASSLRQGGETQYF.

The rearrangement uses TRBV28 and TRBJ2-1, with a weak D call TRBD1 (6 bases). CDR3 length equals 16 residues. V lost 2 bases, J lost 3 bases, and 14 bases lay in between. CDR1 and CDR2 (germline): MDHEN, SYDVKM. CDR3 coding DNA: TGTGCCAGCAGTTTAAGCCAGGGGTCGGGCTACAATGAGCAGTTCTTC. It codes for CASSLSQGSGYNEQFF. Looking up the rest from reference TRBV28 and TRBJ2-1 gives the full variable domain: DVKVTQSSRYLVKRTGEKVFLECVQDMDHENMFWYRQDPGLGLRLIYFSYDVKMKEKGDIPEGYSVSREKKERFSLILESASTNQTSMYLCASSLSQGSGYNEQFFGPGTRLTVL.

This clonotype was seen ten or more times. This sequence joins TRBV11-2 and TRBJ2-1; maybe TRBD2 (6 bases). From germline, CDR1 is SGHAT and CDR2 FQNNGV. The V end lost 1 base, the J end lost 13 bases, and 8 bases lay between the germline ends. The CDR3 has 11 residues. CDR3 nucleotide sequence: TGTGCCAGCAGCTTAGGACTAGTACAGTTCTTC. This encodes CASSLGLVQFF. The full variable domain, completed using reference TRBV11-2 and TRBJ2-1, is EAGVAQSPRYKIIEKRQSVAFWCNPISGHATLYWYQQILGQGPKLLIQFQNNGVVDDSQLPKDRFSAERLKGVDSTLKIQPAKLEDSAVYLCASSLGLVQFFGPGTRLTVL.

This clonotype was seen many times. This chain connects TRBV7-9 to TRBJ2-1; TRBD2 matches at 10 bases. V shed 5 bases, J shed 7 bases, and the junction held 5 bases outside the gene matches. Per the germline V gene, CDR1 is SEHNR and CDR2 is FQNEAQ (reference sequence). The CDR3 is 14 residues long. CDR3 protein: CASSKREGVNEQFF. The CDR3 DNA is TGTGCCAGCAGCAAGCGGGAGGGTGTTAATGAGCAGTTCTTC.

CDR3 region: CASSSPMNTEAFF. The CDR3 DNA reads TGTGCCAGCAGTTCCCCAATGAACACTGAAGCTTTCTTT. The chain has TRBV28 and TRBJ1-1; D is ambiguous. This CDR3 has 13 amino acids. CDR1 and CDR2 from the germline V gene are MDHEN and SYDVKM. The V and J ends lost 4 bases and 0 bases respectively, with 6 bases between them.

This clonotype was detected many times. The CDR3 region is CSASRGTSYNEQFF. The CDR3 region has the DNA TGCAGTGCTAGCCGGGGGACCTCCTACAATGAGCAGTTCTTC. The rearrangement joins TRBV20-1 to TRBJ2-1, with a possible D match to TRBD2 (6 bases). Per the germline V gene, CDR1 is DFQATT and CDR2 is SNEGSKA (reference sequence). V was shortened by 3 bases and J by 0 bases, with 9 bases between the two germline ends. The CDR3 runs to 14 residues.

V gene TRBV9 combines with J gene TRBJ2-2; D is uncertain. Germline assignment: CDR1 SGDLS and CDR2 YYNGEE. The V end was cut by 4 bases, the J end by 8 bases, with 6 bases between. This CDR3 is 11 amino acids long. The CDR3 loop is CASSKAGELFF. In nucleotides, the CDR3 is TGTGCCAGCAGCAAGGCAGGGGAGCTGTTTTTT.

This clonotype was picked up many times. In DNA form, the CDR3 reads TGCAGTGCGAGACAGTCCCATAATCAGCCCCAGCATTTT. This sequence encodes CSARQSHNQPQHF. V usage is TRBV20-1 and J usage is TRBJ1-5, with D tentatively TRBD1 (5 bases). The CDR3 spans 13 residues. V lost 6 bases and J 4 bases, leaving 13 bases between the germline ends. CDR1 DFQATT and CDR2 SNEGSKA come from the germline V gene (reference sequence).

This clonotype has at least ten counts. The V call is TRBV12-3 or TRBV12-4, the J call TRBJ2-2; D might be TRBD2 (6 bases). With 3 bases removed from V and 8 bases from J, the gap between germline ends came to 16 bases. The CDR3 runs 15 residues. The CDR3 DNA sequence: TGTGCCAGCAGTTTCGGGCGGGATGTGTCAGGGGAGCTGTTTTTT. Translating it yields CASSFGRDVSGELFF.

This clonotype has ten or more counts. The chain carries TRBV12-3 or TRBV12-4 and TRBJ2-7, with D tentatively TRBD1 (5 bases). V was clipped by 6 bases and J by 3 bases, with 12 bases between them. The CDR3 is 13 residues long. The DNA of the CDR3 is TGTGCCAGCAGCCCCTACCAGGGCTACGAGCAGTACTTC. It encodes CASSPYQGYEQYF.

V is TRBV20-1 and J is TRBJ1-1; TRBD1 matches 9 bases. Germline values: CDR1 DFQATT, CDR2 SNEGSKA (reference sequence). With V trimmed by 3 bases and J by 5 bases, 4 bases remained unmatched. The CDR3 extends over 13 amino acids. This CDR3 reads CSASDRGRTEAFF. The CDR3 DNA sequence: TGCAGTGCTAGTGACAGGGGGAGGACTGAAGCTTTCTTT.

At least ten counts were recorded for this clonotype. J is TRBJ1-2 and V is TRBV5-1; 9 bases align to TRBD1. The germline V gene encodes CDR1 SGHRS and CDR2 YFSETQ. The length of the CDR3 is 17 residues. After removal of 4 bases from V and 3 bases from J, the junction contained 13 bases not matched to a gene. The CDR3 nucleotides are TGCGCCAGCAGCAAAGGACAGGGGACGAACTTCGACTATGGCTACACCTTC. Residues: CASSKGQGTNFDYGYTF. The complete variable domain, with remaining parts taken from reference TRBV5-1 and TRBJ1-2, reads KAGVTQTPRYLIKTRGQQVTLSCSPISGHRSVSWYQQTPGQGLQFLFEYFSETQRNKGNFPGRFSGRQFSNSRSEMNVSTLELGDSALYLCASSKGQGTNFDYGYTFGSGTRLTVV.

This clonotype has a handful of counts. The CDR3 sequence is CASSYSPGTANTGELFF. CDR3 coding DNA: TGTGCCAGCAGCTATTCTCCCGGGACTGCGAACACCGGGGAGCTGTTTTTT. This chain uses TRBV11-3 with TRBJ2-2, with D possibly TRBD2 on 6 matching bases. V lost 4 bases and J 0 bases, leaving 15 bases between the germline ends. Per germline, CDR1 SGHNT and CDR2 YENEEA. The CDR3 loop spans 17 amino acids.

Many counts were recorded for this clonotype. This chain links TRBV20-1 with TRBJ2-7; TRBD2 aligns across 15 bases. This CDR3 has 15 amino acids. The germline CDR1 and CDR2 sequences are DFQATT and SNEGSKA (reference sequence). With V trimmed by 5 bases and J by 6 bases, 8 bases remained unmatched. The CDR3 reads CSAEGTSGRSGEQYF. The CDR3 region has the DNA TGCAGTGCTGAGGGGACTAGCGGGAGGTCTGGCGAGCAGTACTTC.

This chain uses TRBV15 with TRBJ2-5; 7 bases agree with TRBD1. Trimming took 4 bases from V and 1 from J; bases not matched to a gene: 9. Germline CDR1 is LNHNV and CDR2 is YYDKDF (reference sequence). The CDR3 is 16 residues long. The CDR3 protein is CATSISTGSGQETQYF. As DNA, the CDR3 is TGTGCCACCAGCATATCGACAGGGTCTGGCCAAGAGACCCAGTACTTC.

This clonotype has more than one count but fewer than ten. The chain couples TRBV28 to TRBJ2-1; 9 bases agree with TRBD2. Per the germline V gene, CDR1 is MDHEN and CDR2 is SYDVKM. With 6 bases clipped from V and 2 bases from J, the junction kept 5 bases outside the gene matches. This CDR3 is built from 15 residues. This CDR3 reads CASRVAGGTYNEQFF. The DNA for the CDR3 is TGTGCCAGCAGGGTCGCGGGAGGGACCTACAATGAGCAGTTCTTC.

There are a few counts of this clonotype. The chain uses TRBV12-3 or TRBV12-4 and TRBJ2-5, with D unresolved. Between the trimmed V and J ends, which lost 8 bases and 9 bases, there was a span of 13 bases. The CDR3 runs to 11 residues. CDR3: CASSVGSPQYF. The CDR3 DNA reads TGTGCCAGCTCCGTAGGAAGTCCCCAGTACTTC.

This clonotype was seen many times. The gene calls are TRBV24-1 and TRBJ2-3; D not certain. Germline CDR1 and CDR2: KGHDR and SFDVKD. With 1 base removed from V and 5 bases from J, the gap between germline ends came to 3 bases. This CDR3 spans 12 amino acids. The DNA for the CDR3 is TGTGCCACCAGTGATTTCGGAGATACGCAGTATTTT. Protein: CATSDFGDTQYF.

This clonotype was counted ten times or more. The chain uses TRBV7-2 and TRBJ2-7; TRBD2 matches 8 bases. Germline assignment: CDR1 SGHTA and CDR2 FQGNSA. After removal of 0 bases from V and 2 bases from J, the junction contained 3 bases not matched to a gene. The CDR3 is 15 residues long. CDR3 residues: CASSLAAGDPYEQYF. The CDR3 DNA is TGTGCCAGCAGCTTAGCAGCGGGGGACCCCTACGAGCAGTACTTC.